This TCR beta chain is drawn from a study of blood T cells in healthy people across ages. The authors drew about 10 milliliters of peripheral blood from each donor. Combining a sample-barcoded 5' primer with a J-beta primer mix, a second PCR ran for 7 to 11 cycles. Each cDNA molecule, via a template-switch adaptor with 12 random nucleotides, was tagged. TCRdb itself ran the 5' RACE reads through MiXCR, one entry per CDR3 protein. The sample holds around 1.7 million distinct CDR3 sequences; 28% are singletons and the top ten take 7.7%. In the case of this clonotype: Its antigen remains unidentified.

Germline-derived CDR1 and CDR2 are ENHRY and SYGVKD. Trimming cost V 2 bases and J 3 bases, with 7 bases left between them. The CDR3 consists of 14 residues. Points from the study as a whole: Samples with more naive T cells showed higher observed beta diversity. PBMCs went unsorted, and a conclusive naive versus antigen-experienced comparison was therefore prevented.

This sequence originates from a woman in her twenties or thirties in good health. The chain recombines TRBV10-3 with TRBJ2-2; either TRBD1 or TRBD2 may fit D (6 bases each). Sequencing was done on a sample of blood. CDR3 residues: CAISERGDTGELFF. CDR3 bases: TGTGCCATCAGTGAGAGGGGGGACACCGGGGAGCTGTTTTTT.